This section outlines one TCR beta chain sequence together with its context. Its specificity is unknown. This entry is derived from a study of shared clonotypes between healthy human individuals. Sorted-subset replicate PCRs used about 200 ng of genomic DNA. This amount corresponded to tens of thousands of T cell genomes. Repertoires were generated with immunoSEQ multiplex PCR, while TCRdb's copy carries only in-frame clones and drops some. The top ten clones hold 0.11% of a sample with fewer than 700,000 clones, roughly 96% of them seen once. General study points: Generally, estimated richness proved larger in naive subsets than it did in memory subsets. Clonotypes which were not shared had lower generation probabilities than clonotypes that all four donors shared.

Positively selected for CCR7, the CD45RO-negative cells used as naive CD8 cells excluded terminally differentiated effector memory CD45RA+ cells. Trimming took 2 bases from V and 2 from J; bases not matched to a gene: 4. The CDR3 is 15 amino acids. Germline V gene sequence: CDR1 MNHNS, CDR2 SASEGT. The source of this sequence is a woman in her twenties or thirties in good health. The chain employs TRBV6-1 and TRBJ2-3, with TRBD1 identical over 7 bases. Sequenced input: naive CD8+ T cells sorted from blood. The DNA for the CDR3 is TGTGCCAGCAGTGAATACACAGGGGTCACAGATACGCAGTATTTT. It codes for CASSEYTGVTDTQYF.